This T cell receptor (beta chain) was sequenced in a study of CD8 T cells in ankylosing spondylitis. Regarding the study as a whole: What appeared characteristic of ankylosing spondylitis blood was a TCR beta motif of fewer than ten highly homologous variants. Relatively rare in peripheral blood, disease-linked clones were also CD8+. Researchers reportedly found disease-linked clones significantly enriched in matched ankylosing spondylitis synovial fluid.

The sample holds many counts of this clonotype. Its matching antigen is unknown. With molecular barcodes, quantitative 5'-RACE was used to make the TCR beta libraries. Each CDR3 protein is one row after TCRdb ran MiXCR on the 5' RACE reads. The table shows some 130,000 distinct CDR3 sequences, with roughly 13% occurring only once. The CDR3 covers 17 residues. Between the trimmed V and J ends, which lost 3 bases and 0 bases, there was a span of 15 bases. In germline, CDR1 is MRHNA, CDR2 SNTAGT. The chain couples TRBV6-4 to TRBJ2-4; TRBD2 might be the D (6 bases). The sequencing input was blood, either unsorted or a sorted T cell fraction (not recorded which). This TCR was sampled from a female donor with ankylosing spondylitis or in good health (not recorded which). CDR3 in DNA: TGTGCCAGCAGTGAAACTCCGGGACTGTCAGCCAAAAACATTCAGTACTTC. This encodes CASSETPGLSAKNIQYF.